A single sample is the source of the 17 T cell receptor beta chains below, sequenced in a study of blood T cell repertoires in COVID-19. The data were produced by immunoSEQ multiplex PCR, yet TCRdb's version contains in-frame clones alone and is incomplete. Of approximately 260,000 clones in the sample, just under 90% are singletons; the top ten hold roughly 3.9%. The specimen sequenced was peripheral blood. These receptors came from a woman aged 40 to 50 with acute or convalescent COVID-19.

J is TRBJ1-1 and V is TRBV6-6; D unresolved. From germline, CDR1 is MNHNY and CDR2 SVGAGI (reference sequence). This CDR3 contains 11 residues. V lost 6 bases and J lost 7, with 9 bases in between. The CDR3 here is CASRYSFEAFF. CDR3 DNA: TGTGCCAGCAGGTATTCCTTTGAAGCTTTCTTT.

The chain uses TRBV4-1 and TRBJ2-1; D gene unclear. Germline V gene data show CDR1 as MGHRA and CDR2 as YSYEKL. Deletions cut 4 bases from V and 8 bases from J, with 15 bases between. CDR3 length: 14 residues. The CDR3 protein is CASSPPTRIYEQFF. CDR3 DNA sequence: TGCGCCAGCAGCCCACCCACGCGAATCTATGAGCAGTTCTTC.

The chain couples TRBV9 to TRBJ2-5; unclear D gene. The V end was cut by 1 base, the J end by 5 bases, with 9 bases between. Germline V gene sequence: CDR1 SGDLS, CDR2 YYNGEE. The CDR3 is made up of 13 amino acids. The CDR3 coding sequence is TGTGCCAGCAGCGTAACAATCACGGAGACCCAGTACTTC. This gives the protein CASSVTITETQYF.

J is TRBJ1-6 and V is TRBV27; D not certain. Germline assignment: CDR1 MNHEY and CDR2 SMNVEV (reference sequence). The length of the CDR3 is 10 residues. Trimming cost V 8 bases and J 10 bases, with 6 bases left between them. CDR3 in DNA: TGTGCCAGCTCGGGGTCACCCCTCCACTTT. Translated: CASSGSPLHF.

The J gene is TRBJ2-1, the V gene TRBV11-3; D perhaps matches TRBD2 (5 bases). The germline gives CDR1 SGHNT, CDR2 YENEEA. Trimming took off 0 bases at V and 7 bases at J, with 13 bases between the two ends. The CDR3 consists of 15 residues. CDR3 nucleotide sequence: TGTGCCAGCAGCTTAGAAGCGGCCGCTCTGAATGAGCAGTTCTTC. It translates to CASSLEAAALNEQFF.

V and J are TRBV11-2 and TRBJ2-7; TRBD2 agrees at 9 bases. The CDR3 totals 16 residues. CDR1 and CDR2 from the germline V gene are SGHAT and FQNNGV. With 0 bases clipped from V and 4 bases from J, the junction kept 7 bases outside the gene matches. The CDR3 DNA reads TGTGCCAGCAGCTTAGATACGGGGCTAGCGGGGTACGAGCAGTACGTC. Translation: CASSLDTGLAGYEQYV.

This sequence joins TRBV12-5 and TRBJ1-2, with D hard to call. The CDR3 runs 15 residues. CDR1 LGHNT and CDR2 FRNRAP come from the germline V gene. V lost 0 bases and J lost 6, with 14 bases in between. CDR3 DNA: TGTGCTAGTGGTTTGGTACACGGGGTTGACGATGGCTACACCTTC. It is translated as CASGLVHGVDDGYTF. Full variable domain (missing parts from reference TRBV12-5 and TRBJ1-2): DARVTQTPRHKVTEMGQEVTMRCQPILGHNTVFWYRQTMMQGLELLAYFRNRAPLDDSGMPKDRFSAEMPDATLATLKIQPSEPRDSAVYFCASGLVHGVDDGYTFGSGTRLTVV.

In the case of this clone: This CDR3 is also generated by other DNA sequences in the sample. This chain uses TRBV19 with TRBJ1-1; D is possibly TRBD1 (6 bases). The CDR3 length is 14 residues. The ends were cut back, 2 bases at V and 1 base at J, with 8 bases in the middle. Germline CDR1 is LNHDA and CDR2 is SQIVND (reference sequence). The CDR3 nucleotides read TGTGCCAGTAGTATAAGGGGGGGGAACACTGAAGCTTTCTTT. This sequence encodes CASSIRGGNTEAFF.

V gene TRBV30 combines with J gene TRBJ2-2; tentative D call: TRBD1 (5 bases). Trimming took off 0 bases at V and 7 bases at J, with 18 bases between the two ends. The CDR3 length is 16 residues. The germline V gene has CDR1 GTSNPN and CDR2 SVGIG (reference sequence). As DNA, the CDR3 is TGTGCCTGGAGTGTTAAGACCCCGGGTAGGGGCGGGGAGCTGTTTTTT. It encodes CAWSVKTPGRGGELFF. The entire variable domain, with the rest obtained from reference TRBV30 and TRBJ2-2, is as follows: SQTIHQWPATLVQPVGSPLSLECTVEGTSNPNLYWYRQAAGRGLQLLFYSVGIGQISSEVPQNLSASRPQDRQFILSSKKLLLSDSGFYLCAWSVKTPGRGGELFFGEGSRLTVL.

The V call is TRBV6-6, the J call TRBJ1-2, with D perhaps matching TRBD1 (6 bases). CDR3 length equals 15 residues. Germline V gene sequence: CDR1 MNHNY, CDR2 SVGAGI (reference sequence). Trimming pared 4 bases from V and 4 bases from J, leaving 16 bases between. This CDR3 is CASSSQQQGLYGYTF. CDR3 DNA sequence: TGTGCCAGCAGTTCCCAACAACAGGGCCTCTATGGCTACACCTTC.

This chain connects TRBV14 to TRBJ1-1; TRBD1 agrees at 8 bases. The CDR3 is 17 amino acids. The J segment lost 2 bases and the V segment lost 0 bases, leaving 8 bases of the junction unmatched. The germline V gene encodes CDR1 SGHDN and CDR2 FVKESK. The CDR3 protein is CASSQDPGGQLNTEAFF. The CDR3 nucleotides read TGTGCCAGCAGCCAAGATCCAGGGGGCCAACTTAACACTGAAGCTTTCTTT.

This chain links TRBV14 with TRBJ1-1; D remains ambiguous. Germline V gene data show CDR1 as SGHDN and CDR2 as FVKESK. This CDR3 has 15 amino acids. Trimming removed 0 bases from V and 4 bases from J, with 12 bases in between. The CDR3 loop is CASSQDGRAGTEAFF. The DNA for the CDR3 is TGTGCCAGCAGCCAAGATGGAAGGGCGGGCACTGAAGCTTTCTTT.

V gene TRBV7-8 combines with J gene TRBJ1-5, with D perhaps TRBD1 (5 bases). Germline CDR1 is SGHVS and CDR2 is FQNEAQ. The CDR3 runs to 18 residues. Trimming stripped 2 bases from V and 1 base from J, with 18 bases between. CDR3 in amino acids: CASSLLSREAGSNQPQHF. As DNA, the CDR3 is TGTGCCAGCAGCTTACTGTCCAGGGAAGCAGGGAGCAATCAGCCCCAGCATTTT.

The chain joins TRBV11-2 to TRBJ2-7, with D unclear. Trimming removed 5 bases from V and 2 bases from J, with 16 bases in between. Per germline, CDR1 SGHAT and CDR2 FQNNGV. The CDR3 runs 15 residues. The CDR3 sequence: CASSISPAPTYEQYV. The DNA for the CDR3 is TGTGCCAGCAGCATTTCTCCCGCGCCAACCTACGAGCAGTACGTC.

The chain has TRBV24-1 and TRBJ2-3; TRBD2 aligns across 9 bases. Germline V gene data show CDR1 as KGHDR and CDR2 as SFDVKD. Trimming removed 4 bases from V and 2 bases from J; junction bases left unmatched: 9. This CDR3 has 17 amino acids. The CDR3 DNA reads as TGTGCCACCAGTGAAAAGAGCGGGGGGTTACCCACAGATACGCAGTATTTT. Amino acid sequence: CATSEKSGGLPTDTQYF.

This CDR3 is CASRRGNTGELFF. In DNA, the CDR3 is TGTGCCAGCAGGCGGGGGAACACCGGGGAGCTGTTTTTT. The chain carries TRBV6-4 and TRBJ2-2; D is possibly TRBD2 (6 bases). The germline V and J ends were trimmed by 6 bases and 1 base, with 6 bases remaining between them. CDR3 length: 13 residues. Per the germline V gene, CDR1 is MRHNA and CDR2 is SNTAGT.

V and J are TRBV5-5 and TRBJ1-1; TRBD1 is a possible D gene (6 bases). This CDR3 has 13 residues. Germline V gives CDR1 SGHKS, CDR2 YYEKEE (reference sequence). With 2 bases removed from V and 3 bases from J, the gap between germline ends came to 8 bases. For the CDR3, the DNA is TGTGCCAGCAGCTTCCCAGGGGACACTGAAGCTTTCTTT. This gives the protein CASSFPGDTEAFF.